This T cell receptor (beta chain) stems from a study of neurological immune-mediated disorders. Findings and limits, study-wide: Phylogenetic grouping assigned the repertoires of 18 of 34 multiple sclerosis patients to a single related-CDR3 cluster, representing a possible signature. Across subjects, expanded clones had no CDR3 amino acid sequences in common, pointing to private repertoires in all groups.

The cDNA was generated through 5'RACE incorporating 10-nucleotide random UMIs. One entry per CDR3 protein results from TCRdb running MiXCR on the 5' RACE reads. The data contain tens of thousands of distinct CDR3 sequences, approximately 3.5% of them seen just once; the ten biggest clones take up 2.5% to 3%. Trimming stripped 6 bases from V and 6 bases from J, with 16 bases between. Germline values: CDR1 SGHKS, CDR2 YYEKEE (reference sequence). The CDR3 length is 15 residues. This clonotype appeared many times. The antigen remains unidentified. V gene TRBV5-5 combines with J gene TRBJ1-6; no reliable D call. The origin of this receptor is a woman in her 50s with multiple sclerosis. The sequenced sample was PBMCs. The DNA for the CDR3 is TGTGCCAGCACCCTGACAAGTCGGTCTAATTCACCCCTCCACTTT. Residues: CASTLTSRSNSPLHF.